The 24 T cell receptor beta chains below come from one sample, sequenced in a study of blood T cell repertoires in COVID-19. The data were produced by immunoSEQ multiplex PCR, yet TCRdb's version contains in-frame clones alone and is incomplete. The table lists about 98,000 clones, 70% to 80% of them singletons. The source material was peripheral blood. Receptors originate from a man aged 55 to 70 with active or convalescent COVID-19.

The V call is TRBV5-1, the J call TRBJ1-2; the match to TRBD1 covers 7 bases. This CDR3 region has 12 residues. Looked up from germline, CDR1 is SGHRS and CDR2 is YFSETQ. V lost 4 bases, J lost 3 bases, and 0 bases stayed unmatched. For the CDR3, the DNA is TGCGCCAGCAGCCAGGGGGACTATGGCTACACCTTC. It yields the protein CASSQGDYGYTF.

Here the CDR3 reads CASSRRGFNTGELFF. CDR3 DNA sequence: TGTGCCAGCAGCCGACGAGGGTTCAACACCGGGGAGCTGTTTTTT. This rearrangement joins TRBV3-1 (or the pseudogene TRBV3-2) to TRBJ2-2, with D possibly being TRBD2 (5 bases). This CDR3 is built from 15 residues. V was cut by 4 bases and J by 2 bases, with 11 bases left in between. Germline V gene data show CDR1 as LGHDT and CDR2 as YNNKEL (reference sequence).

The V gene is TRBV5-1, the J gene TRBJ1-2; TRBD1 agrees at 7 bases. V was pared by 4 bases and J by 0 bases, with 6 bases of the junction left unmatched. Per the germline V gene, CDR1 is SGHRS and CDR2 is YFSETQ. The CDR3 has 15 amino acids. CDR3 sequence reads: CASSTGQVTNYGYTF. CDR3 nucleotide sequence: TGCGCCAGCAGCACCGGACAGGTTACTAACTATGGCTACACCTTC.

The chain has TRBV3-1 (or the pseudogene TRBV3-2) and TRBJ1-5, with 10 bases aligning to TRBD1. The CDR3 length is 16 residues. CDR1 and CDR2 (germline): LGHDT, YNNKEL (reference sequence). The V gene end was trimmed by 1 base and the J gene end by 5 bases; junction bases not matched to a gene: 5. Here the CDR3 reads CASSQAGTGAYQPQHF. In nucleotides, the CDR3 is TGTGCCAGCAGCCAAGCCGGGACAGGGGCTTATCAGCCCCAGCATTTT.

This clone has only a few counts. The genes are TRBV30 and TRBJ2-4; the match to TRBD2 covers 9 bases. The V gene end was trimmed by 4 bases and the J gene end by 0 bases; junction bases not matched to a gene: 4. Germline CDR1 is GTSNPN and CDR2 is SVGIG (reference sequence). CDR3 size: 15 residues. The CDR3 DNA sequence: TGTGCCTGGACTAGCGGGACCCTAGCCAAAAACATTCAGTACTTC. Protein product: CAWTSGTLAKNIQYF.

This chain connects TRBV11-3 to TRBJ1-1; D remains ambiguous. Germline V gene data show CDR1 as SGHNT and CDR2 as YENEEA. V was trimmed by 2 bases and J by 7 bases, leaving 5 bases between them. The CDR3 is made up of 11 amino acids. CDR3 residues: CASSLTGEAFF. The CDR3, as DNA: TGTGCCAGCAGCTTAACCGGTGAAGCTTTCTTT.

This clone was counted a few times. The gene calls are TRBV2 and TRBJ1-5; the D is unclear. Per the germline V gene, CDR1 is SNHLY and CDR2 is FYNNEI. The CDR3 spans 16 residues. The germline V and J ends were trimmed by 3 bases and 6 bases, with 18 bases remaining between them. The CDR3, as DNA: TGTGCCAGCAGTGAGTATGGACGGGGAAGGGTTCAGCCCCAGCATTTT. This sequence encodes CASSEYGRGRVQPQHF.

This chain joins TRBV2 and TRBJ2-1, with 14 bases aligning to TRBD2. The V segment lost 6 bases and the J segment 6 bases; nucleotides outside the gene matches: 4. Germline CDR1 reads SNHLY; CDR2 reads FYNNEI. The CDR3 is 15 residues long. The CDR3: CASRTTSGRANEQFF. As DNA, the CDR3 is TGTGCCAGCAGGACGACTAGCGGGAGGGCCAATGAGCAGTTCTTC.

The chain employs TRBV12-3 or TRBV12-4 and TRBJ1-2, with a possible D match to TRBD1 (5 bases). V was trimmed by 6 bases and J by 2 bases, leaving 7 bases between them. CDR3 length: 12 amino acids. In DNA form, the CDR3 reads TGTGCCAGCAGCCAGGGAAACTATGGCTACACCTTC. Protein sequence: CASSQGNYGYTF.

The chain employs TRBV27 and TRBJ1-2; D uncertain. CDR1 and CDR2 from the germline V gene are MNHEY and SMNVEV (reference sequence). With 3 bases removed from V and 8 bases from J, the gap between germline ends came to 19 bases. This CDR3 has 15 residues. CDR3 nucleotides: TGTGCCAGCAGTTTTAGCCGGACCCTAGCCGGAGGCTACACCTTC. Translated: CASSFSRTLAGGYTF.

The chain carries TRBV6-2 or TRBV6-3 and TRBJ1-5; D call uncertain. The CDR3 totals 15 residues. The V gene lost 0 bases and the J gene lost 6 bases, with 12 bases spanning the gap. The germline CDR1 and CDR2 sequences are MNHEY and SVGEGT. Here the CDR3 reads CASSYSGRAPQPQHF. CDR3 nucleotides: TGTGCCAGCAGTTACTCGGGGAGAGCACCTCAGCCCCAGCATTTT.

This chain links TRBV5-1 with TRBJ2-1; TRBD2 agrees at 9 bases. Trimming took 0 bases from V and 4 from J; bases not matched to a gene: 2. Per germline, CDR1 SGHRS and CDR2 YFSETQ. The CDR3 consists of 15 residues. Written as DNA, the CDR3 is TGCGCCAGCAGCTTGGGACTAGCGGAGTACAATGAGCAGTTCTTC. This codes for CASSLGLAEYNEQFF.

A few counts support this clone. This chain joins TRBV11-3 and TRBJ2-7; possibly TRBD2 for D (6 bases). This CDR3 spans 15 amino acids. V was clipped by 0 bases and J by 3 bases, with 12 bases between them. The V gene's germline CDR1 is SGHNT and CDR2 YENEEA. The CDR3 sequence: CASSLDRGSGYEQYF. DNA of the CDR3: TGTGCCAGCAGCTTAGATCGTGGTAGCGGCTACGAGCAGTACTTC. The full variable domain, with the rest looked up from reference TRBV11-3 and TRBJ2-7, is EAGVVQSPRYKIIEKKQPVAFWCNPISGHNTLYWYLQNLGQGPELLIRYENEEAVDDSQLPKDRFSAERLKGVDSTLKIQPAELGDSAVYLCASSLDRGSGYEQYFGPGTRLTVT.

The DNA of the CDR3 is TGTGCCAGCAGCTTACAGGGGAATGAGAATTCACCCCTCCACTTT. Translating gives CASSLQGNENSPLHF. The chain couples TRBV11-2 to TRBJ1-6; a possible D gene is TRBD1 (6 bases). Deletions cut 2 bases from V and 7 bases from J, with 12 bases between. CDR3 length: 15 amino acids. CDR1 SGHAT and CDR2 FQNNGV come from the germline V gene. Drawing the rest from reference TRBV11-2 and TRBJ1-6, the complete variable domain is EAGVAQSPRYKIIEKRQSVAFWCNPISGHATLYWYQQILGQGPKLLIQFQNNGVVDDSQLPKDRFSAERLKGVDSTLKIQPAKLEDSAVYLCASSLQGNENSPLHFGNGTRLTVT.

The rearrangement links TRBV3-1 (or the pseudogene TRBV3-2) to TRBJ1-1; 7 nucleotides align to TRBD1. This CDR3 spans 14 amino acids. V trimming: 4 bases; J trimming: 3 bases; junction bases outside the gene matches: 5. The germline V gene has CDR1 LGHDT and CDR2 YNNKEL (reference sequence). CDR3 sequence (DNA): TGTGCCAGCAGCCCACAGGGGTTTTACACTGAAGCTTTCTTT. This codes for CASSPQGFYTEAFF.

The rearrangement joins TRBV14 to TRBJ1-1; maybe TRBD1 (5 bases). V was shortened by 1 base and J by 10 bases, with 16 bases between the two germline ends. Per germline, CDR1 SGHDN and CDR2 FVKESK. This CDR3 comprises 14 residues. Written as DNA, the CDR3 is TGTGCCAGCAGCCAAGGCGGGGGGTCAGTTCTAGCTTTCTTT. Its protein is CASSQGGGSVLAFF.

This clone was observed a few times. V and J are TRBV9 and TRBJ2-7, with 7 bases lining up with TRBD1. The CDR3 is made up of 13 amino acids. CDR1 and CDR2 (germline): SGDLS, YYNGEE. The J segment lost 13 bases and the V segment lost 0 bases, leaving 10 bases of the junction unmatched. In DNA, the CDR3 is TGTGCCAGCAGCGTAGAAGAGGGGGCCAATCCCTACTTC. Translation: CASSVEEGANPYF.

The J gene is TRBJ2-2, the V gene TRBV28; a possible D gene is TRBD2 (6 bases). V lost 2 bases and J 4 bases, leaving 11 bases between the germline ends. This CDR3 contains 15 residues. Germline CDR1 is MDHEN and CDR2 is SYDVKM. The CDR3 region is CASSLPGEGTGELFF. The CDR3 DNA sequence: TGTGCCAGCAGTTTACCGGGAGAGGGCACCGGGGAGCTGTTTTTT. The full variable domain, its missing parts supplied by reference TRBV28 and TRBJ2-2, is DVKVTQSSRYLVKRTGEKVFLECVQDMDHENMFWYRQDPGLGLRLIYFSYDVKMKEKGDIPEGYSVSREKKERFSLILESASTNQTSMYLCASSLPGEGTGELFFGEGSRLTVL.

This rearrangement joins TRBV2 to TRBJ2-1, with 10 positions matching TRBD1. This CDR3 is 14 amino acids long. J was trimmed by 8 bases and V by 5 bases; bases with no gene match: 6. CDR1 is SNHLY, CDR2 FYNNEI, per germline. The CDR3 DNA sequence: TGTGCCAGCAGTCAGGACAGGGGGTTTTATGAGCAGTTCTTC. It is translated as CASSQDRGFYEQFF. Full variable domain (remainder filled in from reference TRBV2 and TRBJ2-1): EPEVTQTPSHQVTQMGQEVILRCVPISNHLYFYWYRQILGQKVEFLVSFYNNEISEKSEIFDDQFSVERPDGSNFTLKIRSTKLEDSAMYFCASSQDRGFYEQFFGPGTRLTVL.

V gene TRBV2 combines with J gene TRBJ2-5; TRBD1 matches 8 bases. CDR1 and CDR2 (germline): SNHLY, FYNNEI. The CDR3 length is 15 residues. Trimming took 5 bases from V and 0 from J; bases not matched to a gene: 5. The CDR3 here is CASSRQGTYQETQYF. CDR3 nucleotide sequence: TGTGCCAGCAGTAGACAGGGGACATACCAAGAGACCCAGTACTTC. Together with reference TRBV2 and TRBJ2-5, the CDR3 gives the full variable domain: EPEVTQTPSHQVTQMGQEVILRCVPISNHLYFYWYRQILGQKVEFLVSFYNNEISEKSEIFDDQFSVERPDGSNFTLKIRSTKLEDSAMYFCASSRQGTYQETQYFGPGTRLLVL.

The gene calls are TRBV13 and TRBJ1-1; 8 positions agree with TRBD1. Germline values: CDR1 PRHDT, CDR2 FYEKMQ (reference sequence). The CDR3 loop spans 13 amino acids. The ends lost 5 bases at V and 4 bases at J; junction bases unmatched: 3. The CDR3 sequence: CASSPGGFTEAFF. The CDR3 nucleotides are TGTGCCAGCAGCCCAGGGGGCTTCACTGAAGCTTTCTTT.

The chain links TRBV2 to TRBJ1-4, with TRBD1 matching 7 bases. Germline loops: CDR1 SNHLY, CDR2 FYNNEI. V lost 6 bases and J lost 7; bases outside the gene matches: 11. CDR3 length: 15 amino acids. This chain's CDR3 is CASRDQGERGEKLFF. The CDR3 bases are TGTGCCAGCAGGGACCAGGGGGAGAGGGGTGAAAAACTGTTTTTT.

The genes are TRBV18 and TRBJ2-4; the D gene is possibly TRBD1 (7 bases). The CDR3 contains 16 residues. Trimming cost V 1 base and J 3 bases, with 13 bases left between them. The germline V gene encodes CDR1 KGHSH and CDR2 LQKENI. This chain's CDR3 is CASSPLGQEGKNIQYF. The DNA for the CDR3 is TGTGCCAGCTCACCACTCGGACAGGAGGGCAAAAACATTCAGTACTTC.

V usage is TRBV11-2 and J usage is TRBJ1-1; no clear D gene. This CDR3 comprises 14 residues. Germline V gene data show CDR1 as SGHAT and CDR2 as FQNNGV. V lost 4 bases, J lost 1 base, and 10 bases lay in between. The CDR3 region is CASSSLEPNTEAFF. The CDR3 region has the DNA TGTGCCAGCAGCTCGCTTGAGCCGAACACTGAAGCTTTCTTT.